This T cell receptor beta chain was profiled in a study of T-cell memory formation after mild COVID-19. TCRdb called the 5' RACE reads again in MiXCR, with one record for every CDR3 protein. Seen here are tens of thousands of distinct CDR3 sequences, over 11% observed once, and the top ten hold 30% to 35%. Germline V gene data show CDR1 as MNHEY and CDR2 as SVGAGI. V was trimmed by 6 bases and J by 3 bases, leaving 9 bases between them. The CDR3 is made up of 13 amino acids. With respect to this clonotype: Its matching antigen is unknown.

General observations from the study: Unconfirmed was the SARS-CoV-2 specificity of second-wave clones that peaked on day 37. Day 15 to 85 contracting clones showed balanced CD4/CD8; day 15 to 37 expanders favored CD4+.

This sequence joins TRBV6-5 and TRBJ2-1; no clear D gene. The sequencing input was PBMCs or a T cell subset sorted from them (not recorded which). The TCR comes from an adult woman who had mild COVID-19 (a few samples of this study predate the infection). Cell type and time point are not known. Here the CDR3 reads CASSRPNYNEQFF. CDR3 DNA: TGTGCCAGCAGCAGACCTAACTACAATGAGCAGTTCTTC.